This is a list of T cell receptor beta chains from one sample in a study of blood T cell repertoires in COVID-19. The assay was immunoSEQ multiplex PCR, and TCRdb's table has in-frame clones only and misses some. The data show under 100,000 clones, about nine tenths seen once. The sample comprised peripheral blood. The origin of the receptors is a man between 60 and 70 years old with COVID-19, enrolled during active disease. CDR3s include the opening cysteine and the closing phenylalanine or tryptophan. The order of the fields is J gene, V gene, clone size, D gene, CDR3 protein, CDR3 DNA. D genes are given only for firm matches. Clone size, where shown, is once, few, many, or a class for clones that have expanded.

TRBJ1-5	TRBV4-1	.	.	CASSQEGGAYQPQHF	TGCGCCAGCAGCCAAGAGGGGGGGGCCTATCAGCCCCAGCATTTT
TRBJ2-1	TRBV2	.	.	CASSEAQRTNEQFF	TGTGCCAGCAGTGAGGCCCAGCGAACCAATGAGCAGTTCTTC
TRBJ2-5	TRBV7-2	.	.	CASSLSGLGETQYF	TGTGCCAGCAGCCTAAGCGGGTTGGGGGAGACCCAGTACTTC
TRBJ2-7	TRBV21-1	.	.	CASSKRGEGLAKYEQYF	TGTGCCAGCAGCAAAAGGGGAGAGGGACTAGCGAAGTACGAGCAGTACTTC
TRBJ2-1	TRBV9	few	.	CASSVALAVSGHGDEQFF	TGTGCCAGCAGCGTAGCCTTGGCCGTTAGCGGTCATGGGGATGAGCAGTTCTTC
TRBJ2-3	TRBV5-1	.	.	CASTIQGNTDTQYF	TGCGCCAGCACAATTCAGGGAAACACAGATACGCAGTATTTT
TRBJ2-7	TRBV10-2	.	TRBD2	CASSLSGNSYEQYF	TGCGCCAGCAGCCTTAGCGGGAACTCCTACGAGCAGTACTTC
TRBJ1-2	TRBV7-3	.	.	CASSLTSNYGYTF	TGTGCCAGCAGCCTCACATCGAACTATGGCTACACCTTC
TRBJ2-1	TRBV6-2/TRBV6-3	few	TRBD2	CASSYSTSGRVISSYNEQFF	TGTGCCAGCAGTTACTCGACTAGCGGGAGAGTCATCAGCTCCTACAATGAGCAGTTCTTC
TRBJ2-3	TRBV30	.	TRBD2	CAYNRLAGTDTQYF	TGTGCCTACAACCGACTAGCTGGCACAGATACGCAGTATTTT
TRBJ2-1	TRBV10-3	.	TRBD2	CAISPGGPPNEQFF	TGTGCCATCAGTCCGGGAGGGCCTCCGAATGAGCAGTTCTTC
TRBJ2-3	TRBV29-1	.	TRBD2	CSVEEAGAYTQYF	TGCAGCGTTGAAGAGGCGGGAGCTTATACGCAGTATTTT
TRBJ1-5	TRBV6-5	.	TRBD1	CASSWDRGIPNQPQHF	TGTGCCAGCAGTTGGGACAGGGGGATCCCCAATCAGCCCCAGCATTTT
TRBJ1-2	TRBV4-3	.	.	CASSPERRGTTTKGYTF	TGCGCCAGCAGCCCAGAGAGGAGGGGCACAACTACCAAGGGCTACACCTTC
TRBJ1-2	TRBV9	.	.	CASSGGGPRRSGYTF	TGTGCCAGCAGCGGGGGGGGCCCGCGGAGGTCCGGCTACACCTTC
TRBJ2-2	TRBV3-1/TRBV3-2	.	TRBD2	CASSLGLAIGGELFF	TGTGCCAGCAGCCTGGGACTAGCGATCGGCGGGGAGCTGTTTTTT
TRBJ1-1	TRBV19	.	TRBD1	CASTSLRTGTSLEAFF	TGTGCCAGTACCTCCCTCCGGACAGGAACAAGCCTTGAAGCTTTCTTT
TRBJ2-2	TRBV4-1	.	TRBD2	CASSQSGRYTGELFF	TGCGCCAGCAGTCAAAGCGGGAGGTACACCGGGGAGCTGTTTTTT
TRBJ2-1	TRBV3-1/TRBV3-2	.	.	CASSQDLTGNEQFF	TGTGCCAGCAGCCAAGACCTGACCGGGAATGAGCAGTTCTTC
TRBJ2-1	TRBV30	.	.	CACLGEVNNEQFF	TGTGCCTGCCTAGGAGAAGTTAACAATGAGCAGTTCTTC
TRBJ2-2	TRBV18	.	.	CASSPRDMNTGELFF	TGTGCCAGCTCACCAAGGGACATGAACACCGGGGAGCTGTTTTTT
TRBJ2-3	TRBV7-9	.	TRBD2	CASSLVLAGEADTQYF	TGTGCCAGCAGCTTGGTCCTAGCGGGAGAAGCAGATACGCAGTATTTT